This is a list of T cell receptor beta chains from one sample in a study of a mutant IDH1 vaccine in newly diagnosed glioma. Here immunoSEQ multiplex PCR was the method, and the copy in TCRdb shows in-frame clones only, minus some. The data show roughly 32,000 clones, with over 85% seen just once and around 2.2% held by the top ten. No cognate antigen is known for these TCRs. This specimen was PBMCs, taken from a glioma patient whose treatment included an IDH1 peptide vaccine. The receptors were sampled from a man aged 40-49 years with glioma. Both conserved end residues are part of each CDR3.

CDR3 protein,V gene
CASGSDRGESPLHF,TRBV2
CASSKETRNEQYF,TRBV19
CASSVSGGRETQYF,TRBV9
CASSESASSYNEQFF,TRBV6-1
CASRNGGSPLHF,TRBV27
CASRPASSYNSPLHF,TRBV7-2
CASSQPETGGSEKLFF,TRBV4-2
CASSPGTGSREQYF,TRBV5-6
CASSLGSPGGLNTEAFF,TRBV7-8
CASRGKGWQGTEAFF,TRBV27
CAISESLLAGGSDTQYF,TRBV10-3
CASSLDTAGGRNEQFF,TRBV5-1
CASSYEAQGNTEAFF,TRBV6-5
CASSQIGAGGYNSPLHF,TRBV4-1
CASSPGPVTGELFF,TRBV4-3
CASSLPLTGGPYEQYF,TRBV5-6
CASSECGRDRRLLRFYNEQFF,TRBV10-1
CASGSANRGQGQPQHF,TRBV12-5
CASSPGLVGQETQYF,TRBV6-5
CASSQDRRGRAYGYTF,TRBV4-3
CASSQSQGSYNEQFF,TRBV7-8
CASSDGSSYNEQFF,TRBV7-9
CATSRGQGDNEQFF,TRBV15
CASSQERRALGLRENEQFF,TRBV4-3
CASSDHLSNTGELFF,TRBV6-4
CASSPDRANEQYF,TRBV18
CASSYYGTLQETQYF,TRBV6-5
CAIGSLGIYNEQFF,TRBV10-3
CRSVAMGETQYF,TRBV29-1
CASAVGRSYNSPLHF,TRBV5-1
CASSQVDMGLAGYNEQFF,TRBV4-1
CASSQGRGITSYNEQFF,TRBV4-2
CATKAGTGGTDTQYF,TRBV6-1
CASSYLDRDRGEQYF,TRBV5-6
CASSERDIRLNQPQHF,TRBV6-1
CASSHGLSNTEAFF,TRBV5-4
CAISESGRTGGGTEAFF,TRBV10-3
CASSWRGYQPQHF,TRBV27
CASRSDGGNYGYTF,TRBV6-5
CASSGTGGTTNEKLFF,TRBV28
CASSRTGGISYGYTF,TRBV5-1
CSVAQERVLGETQYF,TRBV29-1
CASSFRATRGNQPQHF,TRBV11-2
CASQEGYSGNTIYF,TRBV6-5
CASSYSGRGNYGYTF,TRBV6-5
CAWSDDRGSSEAFF,TRBV30
CASSQERGMNTEAFF,TRBV4-3